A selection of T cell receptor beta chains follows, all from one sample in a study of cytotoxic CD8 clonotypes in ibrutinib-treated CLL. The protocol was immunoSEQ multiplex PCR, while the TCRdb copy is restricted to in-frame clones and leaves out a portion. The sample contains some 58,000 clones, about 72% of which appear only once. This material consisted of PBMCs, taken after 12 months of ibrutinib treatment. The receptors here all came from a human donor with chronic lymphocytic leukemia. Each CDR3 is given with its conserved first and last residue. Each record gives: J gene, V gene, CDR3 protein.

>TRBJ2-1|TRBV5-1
CASKGLAGYEQFF
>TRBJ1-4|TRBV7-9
CASSPTGLNEKLFF
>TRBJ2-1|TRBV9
CASSVGGDYRSYNEQFF
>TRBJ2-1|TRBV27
CASGTSAYNEQFF
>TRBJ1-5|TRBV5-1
CASSLDGGWYQPQHF
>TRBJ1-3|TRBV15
CATSREKGGSGNTIYF
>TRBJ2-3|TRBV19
CASSVLAAPTDTQYF
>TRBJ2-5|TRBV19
CASSIGHGPETQYF
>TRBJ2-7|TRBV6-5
CATHREGEQYF
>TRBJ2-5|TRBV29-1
CSVKTGTLETQYF
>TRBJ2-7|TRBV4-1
CASSQDPSGGDEQYF
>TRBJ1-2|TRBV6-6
CASSYVGGQGFGYTF
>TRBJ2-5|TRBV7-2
CASSSSGRWRETQYF
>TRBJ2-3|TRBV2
CASSGPSGSSTDTQYF
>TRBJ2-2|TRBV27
CASTGGGELFF
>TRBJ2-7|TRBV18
CASSPRPGQGNEQYF
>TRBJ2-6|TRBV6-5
CASSYGTISGANVLTF
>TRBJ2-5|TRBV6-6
CASTGPGQETQYF
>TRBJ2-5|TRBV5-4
CASSLDSGDLQETQYF
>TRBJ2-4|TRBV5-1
CASSLGDREAKNIQYF
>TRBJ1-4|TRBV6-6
CASSPRTGREKLFF
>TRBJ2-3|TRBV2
CASSDGALSPRGYSTDTQYF
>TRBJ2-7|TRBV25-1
CASSLAGSYEQYF
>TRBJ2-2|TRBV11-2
CASSGTGANTGELFF
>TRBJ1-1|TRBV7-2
CASSLGQNTEAFF
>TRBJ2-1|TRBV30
CAWGLRAFQGNEQFF
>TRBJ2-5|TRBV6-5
CASSYYRETQYF
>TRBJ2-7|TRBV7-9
CASSSRHGQYEQYF
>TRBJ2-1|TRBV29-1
CSVPPGAGGWNEQFF
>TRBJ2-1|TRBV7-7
CASSLGLASSYNEQFF
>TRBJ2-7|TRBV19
CASSRGSSGSIEQYF
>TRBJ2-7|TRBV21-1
CASTLGPSGSVYEQYF
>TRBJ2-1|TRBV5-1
CASSLVWGGLGNEQFF
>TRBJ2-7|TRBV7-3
CASSLGRGPYEQYF
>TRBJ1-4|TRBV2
CASSGLSGRDEKLFF
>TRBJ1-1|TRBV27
CASTDGTGGTEAFF
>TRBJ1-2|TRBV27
CASSQGQHYGYTF
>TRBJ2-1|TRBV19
CASSPRGGGESNEQFF
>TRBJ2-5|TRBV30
CAWSRGLAGETQYF
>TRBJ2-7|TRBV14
CASSQGVHEQYF
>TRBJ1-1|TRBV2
CASSAEGNTEAFF
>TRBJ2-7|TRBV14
CASSQGHYEQYF
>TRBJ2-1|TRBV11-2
CASSLRLAATYNEQFF
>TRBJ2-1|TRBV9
CASSADGAAQPFF
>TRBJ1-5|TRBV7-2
CASSSKTGTNQPQHF
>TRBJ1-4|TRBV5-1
CASSKTGGPTNEKLFF
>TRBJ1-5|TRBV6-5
CASSSGAGFGNQPQHF
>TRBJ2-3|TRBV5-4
CASSFFITSGSLDTQYF
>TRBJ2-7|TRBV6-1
CASTATTYEQYF
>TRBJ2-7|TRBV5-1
CASSLGRRGVNEQYF
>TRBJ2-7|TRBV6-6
CASGDGDEQYF
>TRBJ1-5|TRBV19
CASSTDGRPQHF
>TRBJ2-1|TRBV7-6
CASSLGGYEQFF
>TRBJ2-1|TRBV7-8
CASSSGLTYNEQFF
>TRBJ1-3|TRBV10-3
CAISEYISGNTIYF
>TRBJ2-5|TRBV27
CASSGLAGGGQETQYF
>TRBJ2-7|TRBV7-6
CASSFGAGALEQYF
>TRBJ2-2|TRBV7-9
CASSFGTGELFF
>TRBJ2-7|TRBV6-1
CASSELNPRKYEQYF